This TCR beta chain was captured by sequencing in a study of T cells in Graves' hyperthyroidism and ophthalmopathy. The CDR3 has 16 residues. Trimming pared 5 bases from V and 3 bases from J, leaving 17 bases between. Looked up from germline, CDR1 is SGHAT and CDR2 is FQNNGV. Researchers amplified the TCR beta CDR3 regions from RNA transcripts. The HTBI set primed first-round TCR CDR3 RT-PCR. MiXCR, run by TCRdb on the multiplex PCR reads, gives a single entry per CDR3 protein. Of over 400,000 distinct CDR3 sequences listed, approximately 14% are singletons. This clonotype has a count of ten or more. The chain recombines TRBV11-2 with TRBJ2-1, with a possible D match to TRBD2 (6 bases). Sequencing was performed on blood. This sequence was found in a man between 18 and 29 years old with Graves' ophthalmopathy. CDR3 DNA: TGTGCCAGCAGCCTCAGTACGTGGGGGGACTACAATGAGCAGTTCTTC. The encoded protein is CASSLSTWGDYNEQFF.